This passage covers 18 T cell receptor beta chains from one sample sequenced in a study of vaccination effects on CD4 cells after COVID-19. Viral peptide pool expansion of antigen-specific CD4+ T cells preceded sequencing in the ViraFEST assay. Cells that had been cultured for roughly eleven days were the source of isolated CD4+ T cells. Their antigens remain unidentified. TCRdb's table, derived via immunoSEQ multiplex PCR, lists solely in-frame clones and lacks some. The table shows some 79,000 clones, with 74% occurring only once. Source: CD4+ T cells from PBMCs cultured with HCoV-229E spike peptides, taken before COVID-19 vaccination. The receptor source for this set is a human donor who received a COVID-19 vaccine.

This clone has more than one count but fewer than ten. CDR3 nucleotide sequence: TGTGCCAGTGCCGGCCTGGGCAATCAGCCCCAGCATTTT. Protein product: CASAGLGNQPQHF. The J gene is TRBJ1-5, the V gene TRBV12-3 or TRBV12-4; D is undetermined. Deletions cut 9 bases from V and 2 bases from J, with 11 bases between. This CDR3 is 13 amino acids long.

In DNA, the CDR3 is TGTGCCAGCAGTTTTCACCGGGGGGCCAGCTATGGCTACACCTTC. It translates to CASSFHRGASYGYTF. This chain uses TRBV7-9 with TRBJ1-2; perhaps TRBD1 as D (6 bases). V was shortened by 6 bases and J by 4 bases, with 18 bases between the two germline ends. The CDR3 is 15 amino acids. In germline, CDR1 is SEHNR, CDR2 FQNEAQ (reference sequence).

The CDR3 bases are TGTGCCATCCAAGCCATTGAGAACACTGAAGCTTTCTTT. It codes for CAIQAIENTEAFF. This sequence joins TRBV10-3 and TRBJ1-1; D unresolved. CDR3 length equals 13 residues. Germline CDR1 is ENHRY and CDR2 is SYGVKD. The V end was cut by 8 bases, the J end by 1 base, with 11 bases between.

There are a few counts of this clone. The chain employs TRBV7-8 and TRBJ1-5; no clear D gene. V lost 5 bases, J lost 0 bases, and 8 bases lay in between. Germline V gives CDR1 SGHVS, CDR2 FQNEAQ. The CDR3 has 14 amino acids. CDR3 bases: TGTGCCAGCAGCCCAGGTTCTAGCAATCAGCCCCAGCATTTT. The encoded protein is CASSPGSSNQPQHF.

This clone showed up just once. The chain has TRBV18 and TRBJ2-3, with D unresolved. Germline CDR1 reads KGHSH; CDR2 reads LQKENI. The CDR3 contains 14 residues. V was pared by 3 bases and J by 2 bases, with 9 bases between. For the CDR3, the DNA is TGTGCCAGCTCACCGTACACGGACACAGATACGCAGTATTTT. Its translation: CASSPYTDTDTQYF.

The gene calls are TRBV6-5 and TRBJ2-1, with TRBD1 matching 7 bases. The junction had 2 bases not matched to a gene; V was cut back by 4 bases and J by 8 bases. This CDR3 region has 12 residues. Germline V gene data show CDR1 as MNHEY and CDR2 as SVGAGI. DNA for the CDR3: TGTGCCAGCAGTTCTACAGGGGATGAGCAGTTCTTC. Translating it yields CASSSTGDEQFF.

The V call is TRBV28, the J call TRBJ2-5; 9 nucleotides match TRBD1. V shed 8 bases and J 7 bases; nucleotides not matched to a gene: 5. CDR3 size: 12 residues. Per germline, CDR1 MDHEN and CDR2 SYDVKM. CDR3 DNA: TGTGCCAGCGGGGGACAGGGAGGGACCCAGTACTTC. This translates into CASGGQGGTQYF.

The V gene is TRBV19, the J gene TRBJ2-7; D gene unclear. The V end lost 8 bases, the J end lost 3 bases, and 5 bases lay between the germline ends. The CDR3 has 10 amino acids. Germline V gene lookup returns CDR1 LNHDA and CDR2 SQIVND (reference sequence). CDR3 amino acids: CASGSYEQYV. The CDR3 region has the DNA TGTGCCAGTGGTAGCTACGAGCAGTACGTC.

The chain employs TRBV14 and TRBJ1-1; the match to TRBD1 covers 7 bases. Germline V lookup: CDR1 SGHDN, CDR2 FVKESK. Germline trimming cut 0 bases from V and 5 bases from J; bases unmatched to any gene: 3. The CDR3 spans 14 residues. In nucleotides, the CDR3 is TGTGCCAGCAGCCAAGAGTACAGGGGTACTGAAGCTTTCTTT. Encoded protein: CASSQEYRGTEAFF. Full variable domain (rest looked up from reference TRBV14 and TRBJ1-1): EAGVTQFPSHSVIEKGQTVTLRCDPISGHDNLYWYRRVMGKEIKFLLHFVKESKQDESGMPNNRFLAERTGGTYSTLKVQPAELEDSGVYFCASSQEYRGTEAFFGQGTRLTVV.

V and J are TRBV5-8 and TRBJ2-1; 9 bases agree with TRBD1. This CDR3 has 16 residues. CDR1 SGHTS and CDR2 YDEGEE come from the germline V gene. V was clipped by 7 bases and J by 4 bases; unmatched bases: 12. The CDR3 bases are TGTGCCAGCCCTACTCTCCTGGGACAGGGATACAATGAGCAGTTCTTC. Amino acids: CASPTLLGQGYNEQFF.

J is TRBJ2-5 and V is TRBV7-9; D possibly matches TRBD1 or TRBD2 (6 bases each). CDR1 is SEHNR and CDR2 is FQNEAQ in the germline V gene (reference sequence). The CDR3 length is 17 residues. Between the trimmed V and J ends, which lost 1 base and 5 bases, there was a span of 20 bases. The CDR3 loop reads CASSLGSSGGLRETQYF. The CDR3 coding sequence is TGTGCCAGCAGCTTAGGATCCTCCGGGGGCCTTAGGGAGACCCAGTACTTC.

This clone has just one count. This rearrangement joins TRBV21-1 to TRBJ2-2. TRBV21-1 represents a pseudogene. The length of the CDR3 is 10 residues. The CDR3 is CASSTGELFF. In DNA, the CDR3 is TGTGCCAGCAGCACCGGGGAGCTGTTTTTT.

The chain combines TRBV2 with TRBJ2-5; possible D gene TRBD1, 6 bases. The CDR3 sequence is 13 residues long. Germline V gene data show CDR1 as SNHLY and CDR2 as FYNNEI. The V end lost 8 bases, the J end lost 4 bases, and 14 bases lay between the germline ends. CDR3 residues: CASGPLGGETQYF. CDR3 DNA: TGTGCCAGCGGTCCTCTAGGGGGAGAGACCCAGTACTTC.

In its sample, this clone was seen once. The chain uses TRBV7-2 and TRBJ2-3, with 9 bases aligning to TRBD2. Germline trimming cut 5 bases from V and 4 bases from J; bases unmatched to any gene: 10. The CDR3 sequence is 16 residues long. CDR1 is SGHTA and CDR2 is FQGNSA in the germline V gene. CDR3 in DNA: TGTGCCAGCAGCCGTCTGGGCGGGGGGGCCCCAGATACGCAGTATTTT. Its protein product is CASSRLGGGAPDTQYF. Full variable domain (rest looked up from reference TRBV7-2 and TRBJ2-3): GAGVSQSPSNKVTEKGKDVELRCDPISGHTALYWYRQSLGQGLEFLIYFQGNSAPDKSGLPSDRFSAERTGGSVSTLTIQRTQQEDSAVYLCASSRLGGGAPDTQYFGPGTRLTVL.

In its sample, this clone was seen a few times. The CDR3: CASSPRQDNTGELFF. The CDR3 coding sequence is TGTGCCAGCAGCCCCCGACAGGACAACACCGGGGAGCTGTTTTTT. The chain joins TRBV3-1 (or the pseudogene TRBV3-2) to TRBJ2-2, with D tentatively TRBD1 (6 bases). Germline CDR1 LGHDT, CDR2 YNNKEL (reference sequence). The length of the CDR3 is 15 residues. V gave up 4 bases and J gave up 2 bases, with 11 bases separating them.

V usage is TRBV7-2 and J usage is TRBJ2-5, with 10 bases fitting TRBD1. V lost 4 bases, J lost 4 bases, and 12 bases stayed unmatched. The CDR3 contains 17 residues. The germline CDR1 and CDR2 sequences are SGHTA and FQGNSA. DNA of the CDR3: TGTGCCAGCAGCTCCGACAGGGGGCTTGGCGGGGCAGAGACCCAGTACTTC. Its translation: CASSSDRGLGGAETQYF.

The chain has TRBV6-1 and TRBJ2-1; D is undetermined. The CDR3 totals 17 residues. The V end lost 1 base, the J end lost 0 bases, and 13 bases lay between the germline ends. Germline V lookup: CDR1 MNHNS, CDR2 SASEGT. CDR3 region: CASSEGAPLSSYNEQFF. As DNA, the CDR3 is TGTGCCAGCAGTGAAGGCGCCCCCCTCAGCTCCTACAATGAGCAGTTCTTC.

The chain is built from TRBV24-1 and TRBJ1-5; 7 nucleotides line up with TRBD1. CDR1 is KGHDR and CDR2 is SFDVKD in the germline V gene. The trim removed 2 bases at V and 2 bases at J, leaving 2 bases unmatched. The CDR3 is 15 amino acids. Here the CDR3 DNA reads TGTGCCACCAGTGATTCAACAGGGGGCAATCAGCCCCAGCATTTT. Protein product: CATSDSTGGNQPQHF.